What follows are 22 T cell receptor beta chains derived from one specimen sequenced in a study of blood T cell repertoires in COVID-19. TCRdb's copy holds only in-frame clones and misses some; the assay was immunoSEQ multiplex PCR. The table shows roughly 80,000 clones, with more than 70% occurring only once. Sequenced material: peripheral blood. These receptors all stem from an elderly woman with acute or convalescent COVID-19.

The CDR3 loop reads CASSFSGQGGNTIYF. In nucleotides, the CDR3 is TGTGCCAGCAGCTTTTCAGGACAGGGGGGAAACACCATATATTTT. The gene calls are TRBV5-6 and TRBJ1-3; 9 nucleotides line up with TRBD1. The CDR3 runs to 15 residues. The V segment lost 2 bases and the J segment 4 bases; nucleotides outside the gene matches: 4. Germline V CDR1 and CDR2: SGHDT, YYEEEE. The full variable domain, in which reference TRBV5-6 and TRBJ1-3 provide the parts outside the CDR3, is DAGVTQSPTHLIKTRGQQVTLRCSPKSGHDTVSWYQQALGQGPQFIFQYYEEEERQRGNFPDRFSGHQFPNYSSELNVNALLLGDSALYLCASSFSGQGGNTIYFGEGSWLTVV.

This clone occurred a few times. CDR3 region: CASAGTGDSPLHF. In nucleotides, the CDR3 is TGCGCCAGCGCCGGGACAGGGGACTCACCCCTCCACTTT. The genes are TRBV4-3 and TRBJ1-6; the match to TRBD1 covers 10 bases. The CDR3 length is 13 residues. Germline V gene sequence: CDR1 LGHNA, CDR2 YSLEER. The J segment lost 10 bases and the V segment lost 8 bases, leaving 5 bases of the junction unmatched.

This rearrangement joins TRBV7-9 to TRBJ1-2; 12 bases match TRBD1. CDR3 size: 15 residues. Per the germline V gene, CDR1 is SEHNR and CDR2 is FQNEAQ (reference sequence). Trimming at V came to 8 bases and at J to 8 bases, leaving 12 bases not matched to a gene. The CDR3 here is CASGRPGQGALGYTF. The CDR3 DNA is TGTGCCAGCGGCCGACCGGGACAGGGGGCTCTCGGCTACACCTTC.

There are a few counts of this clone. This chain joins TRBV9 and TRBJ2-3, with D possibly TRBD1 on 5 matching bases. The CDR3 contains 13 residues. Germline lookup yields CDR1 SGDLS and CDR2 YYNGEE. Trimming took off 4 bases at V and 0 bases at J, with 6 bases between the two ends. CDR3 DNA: TGTGCCAGCAGCAGGGGTAGCACAGATACGCAGTATTTT. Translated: CASSRGSTDTQYF.

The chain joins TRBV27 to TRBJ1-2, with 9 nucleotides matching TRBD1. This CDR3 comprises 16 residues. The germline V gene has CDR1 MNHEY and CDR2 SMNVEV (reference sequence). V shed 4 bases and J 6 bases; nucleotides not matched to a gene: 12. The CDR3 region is CASSSIRQGVRDGYTF. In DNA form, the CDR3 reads TGTGCCAGCAGTTCCATTCGACAGGGGGTAAGGGATGGCTACACCTTC.

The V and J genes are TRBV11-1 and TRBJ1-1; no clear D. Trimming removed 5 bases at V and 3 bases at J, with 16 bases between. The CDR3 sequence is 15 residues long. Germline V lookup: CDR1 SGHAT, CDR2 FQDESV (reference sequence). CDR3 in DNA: TGTGCCAGCAGCCGTCAGGCCTGGGGAGACACTGAAGCTTTCTTT. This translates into CASSRQAWGDTEAFF.

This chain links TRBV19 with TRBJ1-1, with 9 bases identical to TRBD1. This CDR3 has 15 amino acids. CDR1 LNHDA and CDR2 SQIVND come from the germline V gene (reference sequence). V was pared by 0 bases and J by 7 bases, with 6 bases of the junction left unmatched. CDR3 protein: CASSIEQGARGEAFF. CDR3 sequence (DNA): TGTGCCAGTAGTATAGAACAGGGGGCGCGGGGTGAAGCTTTCTTT.

The DNA for the CDR3 is TGCGCCAGCAGCTTGGCCACGGGACAGGGGGAAAAACTGTTTTTT. It codes for CASSLATGQGEKLFF. The chain uses TRBV5-1 and TRBJ1-4; 10 bases map to TRBD1. This CDR3 contains 15 residues. Germline V gene lookup returns CDR1 SGHRS and CDR2 YFSETQ. Trimming cost V 0 bases and J 8 bases; bases outside gene matches: 4.

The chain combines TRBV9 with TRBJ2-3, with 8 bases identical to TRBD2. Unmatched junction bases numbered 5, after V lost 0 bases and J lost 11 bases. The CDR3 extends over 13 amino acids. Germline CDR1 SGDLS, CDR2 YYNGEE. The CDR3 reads CASSVDLAGGQYF. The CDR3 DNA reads TGTGCCAGCAGCGTAGACTTGGCGGGAGGGCAGTATTTT.

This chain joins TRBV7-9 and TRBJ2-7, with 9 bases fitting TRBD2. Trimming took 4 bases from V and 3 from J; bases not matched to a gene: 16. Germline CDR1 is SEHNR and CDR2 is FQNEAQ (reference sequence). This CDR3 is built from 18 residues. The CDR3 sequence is CASSSSAAGGKRSYEQYF. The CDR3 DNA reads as TGTGCCAGCAGCTCCAGTGCGGCGGGGGGGAAGAGGAGCTACGAGCAGTACTTC.

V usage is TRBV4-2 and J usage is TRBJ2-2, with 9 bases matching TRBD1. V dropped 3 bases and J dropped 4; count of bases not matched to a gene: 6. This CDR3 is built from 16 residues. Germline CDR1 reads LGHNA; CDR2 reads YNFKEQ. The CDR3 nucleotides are TGTGCCAGCAGCCACAGCCTACAGGGGGCCACCGGGGAGCTGTTTTTT. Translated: CASSHSLQGATGELFF.

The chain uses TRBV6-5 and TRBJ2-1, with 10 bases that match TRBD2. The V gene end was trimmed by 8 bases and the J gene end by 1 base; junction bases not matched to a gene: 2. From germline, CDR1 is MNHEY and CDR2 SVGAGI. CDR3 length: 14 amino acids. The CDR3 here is CASVAGGSYNEQFF. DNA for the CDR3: TGTGCCAGCGTAGCGGGAGGATCCTACAATGAGCAGTTCTTC.

In DNA form, the CDR3 reads TGTGCCAGCAGCGTAGGGCAAGGGGACGAGCAGTACTTC. As protein: CASSVGQGDEQYF. V and J are TRBV9 and TRBJ2-7, with a tentative D call TRBD1 (5 bases). Germline V gene data show CDR1 as SGDLS and CDR2 as YYNGEE. The CDR3 is made up of 13 amino acids. The germline V and J ends were trimmed by 0 bases and 5 bases, with 9 bases remaining between them.

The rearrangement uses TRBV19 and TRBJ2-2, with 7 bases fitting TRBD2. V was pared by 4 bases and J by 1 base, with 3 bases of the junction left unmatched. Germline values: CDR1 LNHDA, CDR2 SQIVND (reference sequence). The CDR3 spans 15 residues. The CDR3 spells CASSRAGQNTGELFF. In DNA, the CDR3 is TGTGCCAGTAGTAGAGCGGGGCAGAACACCGGGGAGCTGTTTTTT.

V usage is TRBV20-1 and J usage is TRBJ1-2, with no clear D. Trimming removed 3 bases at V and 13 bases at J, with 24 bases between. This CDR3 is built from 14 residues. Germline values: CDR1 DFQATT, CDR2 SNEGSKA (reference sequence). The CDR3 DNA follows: TGCAGTGCTAGTAGCCGAGGCTTCGGTGGGTTTGCCACCTTC. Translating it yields CSASSRGFGGFATF.

The CDR3 here is CASRQDYNEQFF. The CDR3 nucleotides read TGCGCCAGCAGACAAGACTACAATGAGCAGTTCTTC. The J gene is TRBJ2-1, the V gene TRBV5-1; D is ambiguous. V lost 5 bases, J lost 3 bases, and 6 bases lay in between. There are 12 residues in the CDR3. Per the germline V gene, CDR1 is SGHRS and CDR2 is YFSETQ.

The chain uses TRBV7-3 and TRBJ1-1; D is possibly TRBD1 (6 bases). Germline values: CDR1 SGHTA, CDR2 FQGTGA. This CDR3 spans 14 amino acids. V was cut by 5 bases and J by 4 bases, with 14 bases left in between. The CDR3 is CASSLQGPSTEAFF. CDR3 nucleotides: TGTGCCAGCAGCCTACAGGGCCCTAGCACTGAAGCTTTCTTT.

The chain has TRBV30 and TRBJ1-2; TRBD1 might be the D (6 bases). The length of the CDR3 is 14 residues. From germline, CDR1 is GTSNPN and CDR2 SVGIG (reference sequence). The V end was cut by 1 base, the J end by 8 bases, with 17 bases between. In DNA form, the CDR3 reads TGTGCCTGGAGTGGAGCCGGGACACTCCTAGGCTACACCTTC. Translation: CAWSGAGTLLGYTF.

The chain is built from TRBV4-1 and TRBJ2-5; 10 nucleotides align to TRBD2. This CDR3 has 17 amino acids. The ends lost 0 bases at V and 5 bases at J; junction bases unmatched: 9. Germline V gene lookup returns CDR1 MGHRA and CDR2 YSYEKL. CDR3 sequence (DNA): TGCGCCAGCAGCCAAGAGGGAAGCGGGGGGGGCCGCGAGACCCAGTACTTC. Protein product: CASSQEGSGGGRETQYF.

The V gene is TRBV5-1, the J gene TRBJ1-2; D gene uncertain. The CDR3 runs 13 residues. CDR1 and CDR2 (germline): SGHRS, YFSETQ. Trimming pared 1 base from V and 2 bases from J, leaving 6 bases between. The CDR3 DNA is TGCGCCAGCAGCTTGCAAATGAACTATGGCTACACCTTC. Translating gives CASSLQMNYGYTF.

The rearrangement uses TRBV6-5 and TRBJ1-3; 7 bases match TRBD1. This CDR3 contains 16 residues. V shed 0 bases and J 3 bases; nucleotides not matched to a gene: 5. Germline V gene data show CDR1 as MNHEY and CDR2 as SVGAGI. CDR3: CASSYSWQGGGNTIYF. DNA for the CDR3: TGTGCCAGCAGTTACTCTTGGCAGGGGGGTGGAAACACCATATATTTT.

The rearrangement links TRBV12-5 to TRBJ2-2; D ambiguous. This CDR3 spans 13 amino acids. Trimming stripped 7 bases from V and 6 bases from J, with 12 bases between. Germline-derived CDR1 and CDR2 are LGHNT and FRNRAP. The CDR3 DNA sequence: TGTGCTAGTGTCTCGACTTCACCCGGGGAGCTGTTTTTT. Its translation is CASVSTSPGELFF.